A selection of T cell receptor beta chains follows, all from one sample in a study of shared clonotypes between healthy human individuals. The method was immunoSEQ multiplex PCR; TCRdb's version includes in-frame clones alone and lacks a portion of them. Of 2 million or so clones in the sample, roughly 95% are singletons; the top ten hold more than 0.95%. Sequenced material: naive CD8+ T cells sorted from blood. All receptors derive from a man aged 18 to 30 in good health. CDR3s include the opening cysteine and the closing phenylalanine or tryptophan. The D gene is left open where the match is weak.

TRBV30,-,TRBJ2-7,CAWSPGSYEQYF,TGTGCCTGGAGTCCAGGCTCCTACGAGCAGTACTTC
TRBV11-2,-,TRBJ1-6,CASSFDRVGSGSPLHF,TGTGCCAGCAGCTTCGACCGGGTGGGGTCTGGTTCACCCCTCCACTTT
TRBV5-4,-,TRBJ1-1,CASSPFLGNTEAFF,TGTGCCAGCAGCCCCTTTTTGGGGAACACTGAAGCTTTCTTT
TRBV14,TRBD1,TRBJ1-6,CASSQRQGFYNSPLHF,TGTGCCAGCAGCCAAAGACAGGGATTCTATAATTCACCCCTCCACTTT
TRBV27,TRBD1,TRBJ1-2,CASSLAGQGGGYTF,TGTGCCAGCAGTTTAGCCGGACAGGGAGGGGGCTACACCTTC
TRBV6-5,-,TRBJ1-1,CASSYWGDGNTEAFF,TGTGCCAGCAGTTATTGGGGGGACGGTAACACTGAAGCTTTCTTT
TRBV7-9,TRBD1,TRBJ2-5,CASSYGTGEWETQYF,TGTGCCAGCAGCTACGGGACAGGGGAATGGGAGACCCAGTACTTC
TRBV15,TRBD2,TRBJ2-3,CATSRVASGSGGYTDTQYF,TGTGCCACCAGCAGAGTGGCTAGCGGGAGTGGTGGCTACACAGATACGCAGTATTTT
TRBV4-2,-,TRBJ2-7,CASSQEGAEVSYEQYF,TGTGCCAGCAGCCAAGAGGGCGCGGAGGTCTCCTACGAGCAGTACTTC
TRBV27,-,TRBJ2-3,CASSMGPTETSDTQYF,TGTGCCAGCAGTATGGGTCCTACAGAAACTTCAGATACGCAGTATTTT
TRBV5-6,TRBD2,TRBJ2-3,CASSFSGISTDTQYF,TGTGCCAGCAGCTTTAGCGGGATTAGCACAGATACGCAGTATTTT